This section outlines one TCR beta chain sequence together with its context. These data come from a study of siplizumab effects on memory and regulatory T cells. J lost 8 bases, V lost 2 bases, and 6 bases had no gene match. The V gene's germline CDR1 is MNHNY and CDR2 SVGAGI (reference sequence). The CDR3 extends over 15 amino acids. Data came from immunoSEQ multiplex PCR; TCRdb stores just in-frame clones and leaves some out. The sample includes about 68,000 clones, approximately 93% of them seen just once. Specimen: CD8+ T cells sorted from blood. The origin of this receptor is a human donor in good health. The V gene is TRBV6-6, the J gene TRBJ1-6, with 7 bases that match TRBD1. The CDR3 reads CASSYTGTDDSPLHF. The CDR3 DNA reads TGTGCCAGCAGTTACACCGGGACAGACGATTCACCCCTCCACTTT.